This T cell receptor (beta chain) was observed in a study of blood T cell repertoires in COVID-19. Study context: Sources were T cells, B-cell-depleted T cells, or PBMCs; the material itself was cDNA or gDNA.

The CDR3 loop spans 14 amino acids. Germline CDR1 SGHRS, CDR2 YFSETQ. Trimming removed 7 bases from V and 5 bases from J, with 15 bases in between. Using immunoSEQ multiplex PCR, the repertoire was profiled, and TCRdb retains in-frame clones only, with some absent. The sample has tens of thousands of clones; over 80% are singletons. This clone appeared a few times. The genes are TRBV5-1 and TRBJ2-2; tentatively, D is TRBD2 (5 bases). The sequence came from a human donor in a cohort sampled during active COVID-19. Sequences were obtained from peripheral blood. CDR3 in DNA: TGCGCCAGCTTTACTAGAGGTGGGACCGGGGAGCTGTTTTTT. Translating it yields CASFTRGGTGELFF.